The present TCR beta chain was sequenced within a study of blood T cell repertoires in COVID-19. As for the study in general: The United States, Italy and Spain provided the acute and convalescent COVID-19 samples.

Original analysis: Amplified reference gene primers provided the basis for estimating nucleated cell counts. Data came from immunoSEQ multiplex PCR; TCRdb stores just in-frame clones and leaves some out. V and J calls plus clone size are reproduced from that table; the DNA served to infer D and trimming. The sample holds some 200,000 clones, about 89% seen once. Participant reports of clinical history set cohort assignment. The V gene's germline CDR1 is LNHNV and CDR2 YYDKDF (reference sequence). V trimming: 0 bases; J trimming: 2 bases; junction bases outside the gene matches: 9. This CDR3 comprises 20 residues.

Sequencing input: PBMCs or T cells enriched from blood (not recorded which). The chain employs TRBV15 and TRBJ2-3; TRBD2 agrees at 15 bases. This TCR came from a woman aged 18-29 years who had recovered from COVID-19. CDR3 protein: CATSRDRGLAGGLNTDTQYF. DNA for the CDR3: TGTGCCACCAGCAGAGATCGGGGACTAGCGGGAGGATTGAACACAGATACGCAGTATTTT.